This entry is about one T cell receptor beta chain. Clones were sequenced by immunoSEQ multiplex PCR, and TCRdb holds only the in-frame ones, with some missing. The table has roughly 230,000 clones, roughly four fifths seen once. The germline CDR1 and CDR2 sequences are SGHVS and FNYEAQ. This CDR3 is built from 14 residues. Between the trimmed V and J ends, which lost 5 bases and 0 bases, there was a span of 10 bases. This sample is drawn from a study of blood T cell repertoires in COVID-19. This TCR was sampled from a man over 45 with active or convalescent COVID-19. The chain links TRBV7-6 to TRBJ1-1; D gene ambiguous. Sequenced sample: peripheral blood. This chain's CDR3 is CASSPSDLNTEAFF. The CDR3 DNA reads as TGTGCCAGCAGCCCTAGTGACCTGAACACTGAAGCTTTCTTT. The entire variable domain, with the rest obtained from reference TRBV7-6 and TRBJ1-1, is as follows: GAGVSQSPRYKVTKRGQDVALRCDPISGHVSLYWYRQALGQGPEFLTYFNYEAQQDKSGLPNDRFSAERPEGSISTLTIQRTEQRDSAMYRCASSPSDLNTEAFFGQGTRLTVV.